The T cell receptor beta chain described here comes from a study of T cell clonotyping in hematopoietic cell transplantation. Profiled with immunoSEQ multiplex PCR; TCRdb holds only in-frame clones, not every one. The sample records fewer than 6,000 clones, around four fifths being singletons. The study's findings and limits: Without cell sorting, CD4 versus CD8 contributions remain unresolved. Broader posttransplant TCR repertoire diversity was predicted by graft donor and pretransplant recipient Inverse Simpson Index values.

The CDR3 has 12 amino acids. The V and J ends lost 10 bases and 3 bases respectively, with 10 bases between them. CDR1 MNHNS and CDR2 SASEGT come from the germline V gene. As regards this clone: The target antigen is unknown.

The receptor comes from a male patient between 45 and 60 years old who had an allogeneic stem cell transplant from an unrelated donor, so the T cells may come from the graft donor. Some clones in this sample may be carry-over from other donors' samples. The sample consisted of PBMCs, taken 100 days after allogeneic stem cell transplant. V is TRBV6-1 and J is TRBJ1-5; D uncertain. The CDR3 DNA follows: TGTGCCACCAGGAACACCAATCAGCCCCAGCATTTT. Amino acids: CATRNTNQPQHF.